Each of the 27 T cell receptor beta chains below was sequenced from the same sample in a study of T-cell memory formation after mild COVID-19. From the 5' RACE reads, TCRdb called clonotypes with MiXCR, one entry per CDR3 protein. This repertoire shows hundreds of thousands of distinct CDR3 sequences, approximately 15% found once; its top ten account for 20% to 25%. Sequencing was done on a sample of PBMCs or a T cell subset sorted from them (not recorded which). Receptors were obtained from a man in his late teens or twenties who had mild COVID-19 (a few samples of this study predate the infection). Cell type and time point are not known.

This rearrangement joins TRBV7-9 to TRBJ2-7; 7 bases align to TRBD1. The V and J ends lost 5 bases and 4 bases, in that order; junction bases with no gene match: 11. This CDR3 has 15 amino acids. Germline V gene sequence: CDR1 SEHNR, CDR2 FQNEAQ (reference sequence). CDR3 in amino acids: CASSRSQGERYEQYF. Written as DNA, the CDR3 is TGTGCCAGCAGCCGTTCCCAGGGGGAACGGTACGAGCAGTACTTC. Full variable domain (missing parts from reference TRBV7-9 and TRBJ2-7): DTGVSQNPRHKITKRGQNVTFRCDPISEHNRLYWYRQTLGQGPEFLTYFQNEAQLEKSRLLSDRFSAERPKGSFSTLEIQRTEQGDSAMYLCASSRSQGERYEQYFGPGTRLTVT.

This clonotype has a handful of counts. The chain employs TRBV9 and TRBJ2-2; D is undetermined. The CDR3 is made up of 15 amino acids. Per the germline V gene, CDR1 is SGDLS and CDR2 is YYNGEE. The V end was cut by 4 bases, the J end by 7 bases, with 17 bases between. CDR3 loop: CASSQTRRSGGELFF. The CDR3, as DNA: TGTGCCAGCAGCCAAACCCGACGATCGGGCGGGGAGCTGTTTTTT. The whole variable domain, filled in from reference TRBV9 and TRBJ2-2, reads DSGVTQTPKHLITATGQRVTLRCSPRSGDLSVYWYQQSLDQGLQFLIQYYNGEERAKGNILERFSAQQFPDLHSELNLSSLELGDSALYFCASSQTRRSGGELFFGEGSRLTVL.

This clonotype appeared a few times. The chain couples TRBV6-6 to TRBJ2-3; D remains unclear. The CDR3 is made up of 16 amino acids. The V end was cut by 7 bases, the J end by 0 bases, with 17 bases between. CDR1 and CDR2 (germline): MNHNY, SVGAGI (reference sequence). The CDR3 here is CASTQPDSGSTDTQYF. The CDR3 DNA is TGTGCCAGCACCCAGCCTGATTCCGGTAGCACAGATACGCAGTATTTT.

CDR3 sequence reads: CSASPGIYEQYV. The CDR3 DNA reads TGCAGTGCCAGCCCGGGGATCTACGAGCAGTACGTC. The chain links TRBV20-1 to TRBJ2-7, with D perhaps matching TRBD2 (5 bases). This CDR3 has 12 amino acids. The germline V and J ends were trimmed by 6 bases and 3 bases, with 12 bases remaining between them. CDR1 is DFQATT, CDR2 SNEGSKA, per germline (reference sequence).

This clonotype was counted between two and nine times. This chain joins TRBV2 and TRBJ1-2, with unresolved D. Germline V gives CDR1 SNHLY, CDR2 FYNNEI. V was clipped by 3 bases and J by 8 bases, with 10 bases between them. The CDR3 runs 12 residues. CDR3 sequence reads: CASSEGFGGYTF. The CDR3 DNA reads as TGTGCCAGCAGTGAGGGATTTGGCGGCTACACCTTC.

This clonotype was picked up many times. The rearrangement links TRBV5-5 to TRBJ2-4, with D hard to call. The germline V gene has CDR1 SGHKS and CDR2 YYEKEE (reference sequence). Deletions cut 0 bases from V and 10 bases from J, with 14 bases between. This CDR3 is built from 14 residues. The CDR3 reads CASSLDDNGRIQYF. For the CDR3, the DNA is TGTGCCAGCAGCTTGGATGACAATGGAAGGATTCAGTACTTC.

The table lists this clonotype with a few counts. This rearrangement joins TRBV5-1 to TRBJ2-3; maybe TRBD2 (6 bases). The CDR3 contains 15 residues. V lost 4 bases, J lost 0 bases, and 12 bases lay in between. The germline CDR1 and CDR2 sequences are SGHRS and YFSETQ. CDR3 loop: CASSIVAASTDTQYF. In nucleotides, the CDR3 is TGCGCCAGCAGCATTGTAGCGGCTAGCACAGATACGCAGTATTTT.

V is TRBV29-1 and J is TRBJ2-7, with TRBD1 matching 10 bases. Germline V gene data show CDR1 as SQVTM and CDR2 as ANQGSEA. CDR3 length: 13 residues. V was clipped by 5 bases and J by 6 bases; unmatched bases: 7. The CDR3 region has the DNA TGCAGCGTTTGCCCCCGGGACAGGGGCGAGCAGTACTTC. Protein product: CSVCPRDRGEQYF.

The genes are TRBV25-1 and TRBJ2-3, with TRBD2 identical over 8 bases. The J segment lost 2 bases and the V segment lost 1 base, leaving 2 bases of the junction unmatched. The CDR3 is 15 residues long. The V gene's germline CDR1 is MGHDK and CDR2 SYGVNS. CDR3 region: CASSEWRGDTDTQYF. The CDR3 DNA reads TGTGCCAGCAGTGAATGGCGGGGGGACACAGATACGCAGTATTTT.

This clonotype appeared many times. The V gene is TRBV24-1, the J gene TRBJ2-3; no reliable D call. V was shortened by 3 bases and J by 0 bases, with 3 bases between the two germline ends. CDR3 length: 13 amino acids. Germline V gene lookup returns CDR1 KGHDR and CDR2 SFDVKD. Here the CDR3 reads CATSDGSTDTQYF. The DNA for the CDR3 is TGTGCCACCAGTGATGGGAGCACAGATACGCAGTATTTT.

The chain joins TRBV7-2 to TRBJ1-4; TRBD1 agrees at 9 bases. The germline gives CDR1 SGHTA, CDR2 FQGNSA. The CDR3 runs 15 residues. Trimming took 7 bases from V and 10 from J; bases not matched to a gene: 13. The CDR3 sequence: CASTLDRQGGGKLFF. In DNA, the CDR3 is TGTGCCAGCACCTTGGATCGACAGGGGGGCGGAAAACTGTTTTTT.

The chain has TRBV4-2 and TRBJ2-1; weak D call: TRBD2 (5 bases). The CDR3 runs to 16 residues. Germline V lookup: CDR1 LGHNA, CDR2 YNFKEQ. Trimming removed 2 bases from V and 5 bases from J, with 16 bases in between. The CDR3 region is CASSQTYEDWDNEQFF. CDR3 sequence (DNA): TGTGCCAGCAGCCAAACTTATGAGGACTGGGACAATGAGCAGTTCTTC.

This clonotype has only a few counts. The chain links TRBV6-2 or TRBV6-3 to TRBJ1-2; the D gene is possibly TRBD1 (5 bases). With 7 bases removed from V and 1 base from J, the gap between germline ends came to 19 bases. Germline-derived CDR1 and CDR2 are MNHEY and SVGEGT. This CDR3 spans 16 amino acids. DNA of the CDR3: TGTGCCAGCACTGAAGACAGCCATCGAAATAACTATGGCTACACCTTC. Residues: CASTEDSHRNNYGYTF.

The CDR3 bases are TGTGCCAGCAGGAGACTCACCCCCGCGAACACCGGGGAGCTGTTTTTT. This codes for CASRRLTPANTGELFF. V and J are TRBV6-2 or TRBV6-3 and TRBJ2-2; D is unclear. The CDR3 is made up of 16 amino acids. Germline loops: CDR1 MNHEY, CDR2 SVGEGT. V was pared by 6 bases and J by 0 bases, with 14 bases between.

The CDR3 region is CASSVLMTERGYEQYV. The CDR3 nucleotides are TGTGCCAGCAGTGTTCTGATGACCGAGCGGGGGTACGAGCAGTACGTC. This chain uses TRBV6-1 with TRBJ2-7, with 8 bases matching TRBD2. This CDR3 is built from 16 residues. Trimming cost V 4 bases and J 4 bases; bases outside gene matches: 12. The germline gives CDR1 MNHNS, CDR2 SASEGT.

This clonotype showed up many times. V and J are TRBV20-1 and TRBJ2-4; D remains ambiguous. The CDR3 totals 13 residues. V lost 0 bases to trimming and J lost 6 bases, with 9 bases between them. CDR1 and CDR2 from the germline V gene are DFQATT and SNEGSKA (reference sequence). The CDR3 sequence: CSARDLPRNIQYF. The CDR3 region has the DNA TGCAGTGCTAGAGATCTGCCGCGAAACATTCAGTACTTC.

The chain uses TRBV4-1 and TRBJ2-1; tentatively, D is TRBD2 (5 bases). Germline V gene sequence: CDR1 MGHRA, CDR2 YSYEKL. The CDR3 contains 16 residues. V lost 2 bases to trimming and J lost 7 bases, with 18 bases between them. DNA for the CDR3: TGCGCCAGCAGCCAATTAGGGTCTAGGGCGGGTAATGAGCAGTTCTTC. Protein sequence: CASSQLGSRAGNEQFF.

There are a few counts of this clonotype. The chain combines TRBV7-6 with TRBJ1-5; D remains ambiguous. V lost 1 base to trimming and J lost 3 bases, with 7 bases between them. This CDR3 comprises 14 residues. CDR1 SGHVS and CDR2 FNYEAQ come from the germline V gene. CDR3 protein: CASSLGPINQPQHF. In DNA, the CDR3 is TGTGCCAGCAGCTTAGGTCCGATCAATCAGCCCCAGCATTTT.

In its sample, this clonotype was seen a few times. The J gene is TRBJ1-2, the V gene TRBV29-1; 8 positions match TRBD1. CDR1 and CDR2 from the germline V gene are SQVTM and ANQGSEA. The CDR3 is 13 amino acids. Trimming at V came to 7 bases and at J to 5 bases, leaving 9 bases not matched to a gene. The CDR3 bases are TGCAGCGCCAGGACAGGGCCACTTTATGGCTACACCTTC. Translating it yields CSARTGPLYGYTF.

The chain recombines TRBV5-8 with TRBJ2-3, with D perhaps TRBD2 (5 bases). CDR1 is SGHTS and CDR2 is YDEGEE in the germline V gene. Trimming took off 1 base at V and 1 base at J, with 7 bases between the two ends. CDR3 length: 14 amino acids. The CDR3 DNA follows: TGTGCCAGCAGCTTGTGGCGGGGCACAGATACGCAGTATTTT. This encodes CASSLWRGTDTQYF. The full variable domain, with the rest looked up from reference TRBV5-8 and TRBJ2-3, is EAGVTQSPTHLIKTRGQQATLRCSPISGHTSVYWYQQALGLGLQFLLWYDEGEERNRGNFPPRFSGRQFPNYSSELNVNALELEDSALYLCASSLWRGTDTQYFGPGTRLTVL.

This clonotype has just a few counts. The V call is TRBV23-1, the J call TRBJ2-7; unclear D gene. TRBV23-1 is labeled an ORF, and its function is uncertain. This CDR3 has 19 residues. V was trimmed by 6 bases and J by 0 bases, leaving 27 bases between them. The CDR3 region is CASSLDQGLEIPRSYEQYV. The CDR3 DNA reads TGCGCCAGCAGCCTGGACCAAGGTCTAGAGATACCCCGCTCCTACGAGCAGTACGTC.

The chain recombines TRBV6-2 or TRBV6-3 with TRBJ1-1, with D unclear. Trimming removed 6 bases at V and 8 bases at J, with 10 bases between. The CDR3 length is 11 residues. CDR1 is MNHEY, CDR2 SVGEGT, per germline. The CDR3 nucleotides are TGTGCCAGCAGAAACGGGCGGGAAGCTTTCTTT. It translates to CASRNGREAFF.

Ten or more counts support this clonotype. This chain connects TRBV11-2 to TRBJ2-1, with D possibly matching TRBD2 (5 bases). This CDR3 is 12 amino acids long. V lost 5 bases, J lost 10 bases, and 12 bases lay in between. Germline assignment: CDR1 SGHAT and CDR2 FQNNGV. CDR3 in DNA: TGTGCCAGCAGCGTTTTACAGCGGGAGCAGTTCTTC. This codes for CASSVLQREQFF.

The chain links TRBV7-8 to TRBJ2-2; D is perhaps TRBD2 (7 bases). From germline, CDR1 is SGHVS and CDR2 FQNEAQ. V was shortened by 0 bases and J by 5 bases, with 16 bases between the two germline ends. The CDR3 length is 17 residues. The CDR3 region has the DNA TGTGCCAGCAGCTTAGCTCGGTCGAGGGGGGGAACCGGGGAGCTGTTTTTT. Translating gives CASSLARSRGGTGELFF.

This clonotype was observed a few times. The V call is TRBV4-3, the J call TRBJ2-2; no reliable D call. V lost 4 bases to trimming and J lost 5 bases, with 14 bases between them. Per the germline V gene, CDR1 is LGHNA and CDR2 is YSLEER. The CDR3 consists of 15 residues. The CDR3 loop reads CASSPRYGQTGELFF. DNA for the CDR3: TGCGCCAGCAGCCCAAGATATGGCCAAACCGGGGAGCTGTTTTTT.

The rearrangement joins TRBV29-1 to TRBJ2-3; no reliable D call. CDR1 is SQVTM, CDR2 ANQGSEA, per germline. V lost 5 bases and J lost 10, with 19 bases in between. This CDR3 region has 13 residues. The CDR3 DNA sequence: TGCAGCGTTTCGGGCTCCGGCCATGTATCGCAGTATTTT. This gives the protein CSVSGSGHVSQYF.

The chain carries TRBV12-3 or TRBV12-4 and TRBJ2-7; 9 positions match TRBD1. V was clipped by 5 bases and J by 4 bases; unmatched bases: 6. The CDR3 is 14 amino acids. DNA for the CDR3: TGTGCCAGCAGTCCGTTACAGGGGGCTTACGAGCAGTACTTC. Translating it yields CASSPLQGAYEQYF.